A single sample is the source of the 3 T cell receptor beta chains below, sequenced in a study of blood T cell repertoires in COVID-19. Only in-frame clones appear in the TCRdb table, and some are missing; sequencing was by immunoSEQ multiplex PCR. The table shows over 150,000 clones, with roughly 90% occurring only once. The sample taken for sequencing was PBMCs or T cells enriched from blood (not recorded which). Receptor source: a woman between 50 and 59 years old who had recovered from COVID-19.

This chain joins TRBV3-1 (or the pseudogene TRBV3-2) and TRBJ2-2; D remains ambiguous. The CDR3 totals 13 residues. Germline CDR1 and CDR2: LGHDT and YNNKEL (reference sequence). The ends were cut back, 5 bases at V and 6 bases at J, with 10 bases in the middle. The CDR3 is CASSSFEAGELFF. The CDR3 nucleotides read TGTGCCAGCAGCTCGTTCGAGGCCGGGGAGCTGTTTTTT.

The chain is built from TRBV29-1 and TRBJ1-2, with 10 bases fitting TRBD1. Germline CDR1 SQVTM, CDR2 ANQGSEA. V was clipped by 3 bases and J by 4 bases; unmatched bases: 5. The CDR3 has 14 residues. CDR3 protein: CSVDRQGASYGYTF. Written as DNA, the CDR3 is TGCAGCGTTGATAGACAGGGGGCGAGCTATGGCTACACCTTC.

In DNA form, the CDR3 reads TGTGCCAGCAGGGATGGGCAGGGCAATCAGCCCCAGCATTTT. This sequence encodes CASRDGQGNQPQHF. The gene calls are TRBV6-5 and TRBJ1-5; D not certain. The germline V gene encodes CDR1 MNHEY and CDR2 SVGAGI. V was clipped by 6 bases and J by 2 bases, with 11 bases between them. The CDR3 length is 14 residues.